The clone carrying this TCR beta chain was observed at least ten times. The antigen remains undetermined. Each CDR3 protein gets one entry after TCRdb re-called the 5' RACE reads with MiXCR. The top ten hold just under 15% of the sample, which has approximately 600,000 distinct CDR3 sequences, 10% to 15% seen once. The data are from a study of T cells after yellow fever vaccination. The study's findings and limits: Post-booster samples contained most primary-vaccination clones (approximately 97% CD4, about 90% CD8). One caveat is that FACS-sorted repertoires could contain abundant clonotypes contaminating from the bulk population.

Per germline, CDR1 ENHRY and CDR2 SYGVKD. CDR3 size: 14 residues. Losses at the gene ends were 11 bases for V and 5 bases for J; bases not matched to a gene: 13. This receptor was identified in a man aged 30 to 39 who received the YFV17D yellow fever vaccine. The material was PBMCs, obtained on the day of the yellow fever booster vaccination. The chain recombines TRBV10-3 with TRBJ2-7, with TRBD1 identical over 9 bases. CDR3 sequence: CASTPGQGVHEQYF. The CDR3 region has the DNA TGTGCCTCCACCCCGGGACAGGGTGTTCACGAGCAGTACTTC.